The rows below give T cell receptor beta chains drawn from one sample of a study of siplizumab effects on memory and regulatory T cells. Clones were sequenced by immunoSEQ multiplex PCR, and TCRdb holds only the in-frame ones, with some missing. The repertoire holds 100,000 or so clones, with about 91% as singletons. Sequenced material: CD4+ T cells sorted from blood. The receptors were gathered from a human donor in good health. Both conserved end residues are part of each CDR3. The D gene is left open where the match is weak. Only some rows state a clone size, as once, few, many or a class for expanded clones.

J: TRBJ1-2; size: .; D: .; V: TRBV5-1; CDR3: CASSSSSVVGYTF; DNA: TGCGCCAGCAGCTCCTCCAGTGTTGTAGGCTACACCTTC
J: TRBJ2-7; size: .; D: TRBD1; V: TRBV19; CDR3: CASSINVAGGGEQYF; DNA: TGTGCCAGTAGTATAAATGTGGCAGGGGGTGGCGAGCAGTACTTC
J: TRBJ2-3; size: .; D: .; V: TRBV11-2; CDR3: CASGLTTQLGTDTQYF; DNA: TGTGCCAGCGGACTTACCACCCAACTAGGCACAGATACGCAGTATTTT
J: TRBJ2-3; size: .; D: TRBD2; V: TRBV5-1; CDR3: CASSWGTIPDTQYF; DNA: TGCGCCAGCAGCTGGGGGACTATCCCGGATACGCAGTATTTT
J: TRBJ2-3; size: .; D: TRBD1; V: TRBV12-5; CDR3: CASGFNTGTGRGDTQYF; DNA: TGTGCTAGTGGTTTTAATACCGGGACAGGGAGGGGAGATACGCAGTATTTT
J: TRBJ1-6; size: .; D: TRBD1; V: TRBV18; CDR3: CASSFGTGINSPLHF; DNA: TGTGCCAGCTCATTCGGGACAGGGATTAATTCACCCCTCCACTTT
J: TRBJ2-2; size: .; D: TRBD2; V: TRBV5-8; CDR3: CASSGLARTGELFF; DNA: TGTGCCAGCTCAGGACTAGCTCGCACCGGGGAGCTGTTTTTT
J: TRBJ1-6; size: .; D: .; V: TRBV15; CDR3: CATSRVLTKYSYNSPLHF; DNA: TGTGCCACCAGCAGAGTCCTCACAAAATACTCCTATAATTCACCCCTCCACTTT
J: TRBJ1-2; size: .; D: TRBD1; V: TRBV7-2; CDR3: CASSLNRGMGYGYTF; DNA: TGTGCCAGCAGCTTAAACAGGGGCATGGGATATGGCTACACCTTC
J: TRBJ2-2; size: .; D: .; V: TRBV5-8; CDR3: CTSHSRGWNTGELFF; DNA: TGTACCAGCCATAGTCGGGGGTGGAACACCGGGGAGCTGTTTTTT
J: TRBJ1-4; size: .; D: TRBD1; V: TRBV5-1; CDR3: CASSFMTGTNEKLFF; DNA: TGCGCCAGCAGCTTTATGACAGGGACTAATGAAAAACTGTTTTTT
J: TRBJ2-7; size: once; D: .; V: TRBV11-3; CDR3: CASSLEHSSYEQYF; DNA: TGTGCCAGCAGCTTAGAGCACAGCTCCTACGAGCAGTACTTC
J: TRBJ1-5; size: .; D: .; V: TRBV18; CDR3: CASSPEQGGQPQHF; DNA: TGTGCCAGCTCACCGGAGCAGGGCGGGCAGCCCCAGCATTTT
J: TRBJ1-1; size: .; D: .; V: TRBV6-1; CDR3: CASRELTEAFF; DNA: TGTGCCAGCAGGGAACTGACTGAAGCTTTCTTT
J: TRBJ1-2; size: .; D: .; V: TRBV11-3; CDR3: CASSQPGTF; DNA: TGTGCCAGCAGCCAGCCGGGCACCTTC
J: TRBJ2-2; size: .; D: TRBD1; V: TRBV4-1; CDR3: CASSHPDRVTGELFF; DNA: TGCGCCAGCAGCCACCCCGACAGGGTAACCGGGGAGCTGTTTTTT
J: TRBJ2-1; size: .; D: .; V: TRBV30; CDR3: CAWRDWSSYNEQFF; DNA: TGTGCCTGGAGGGACTGGAGCTCCTACAATGAGCAGTTCTTC
J: TRBJ2-1; size: .; D: TRBD2; V: TRBV4-1; CDR3: CASSQGLARGSSYNEQFF; DNA: TGCGCCAGCAGCCAAGGACTAGCGCGGGGTAGCTCCTACAATGAGCAGTTCTTC
J: TRBJ2-1; size: .; D: TRBD2; V: TRBV6-5; CDR3: CASSYSVTSGGPTQFF; DNA: TGTGCCAGCAGTTACTCCGTGACTAGCGGGGGGCCGACGCAGTTCTTC
J: TRBJ2-7; size: .; D: TRBD2; V: TRBV28; CDR3: CASRRGALSYEQYF; DNA: TGTGCCAGCAGGCGGGGGGCCCTCTCCTACGAGCAGTACTTC
J: TRBJ2-5; size: .; D: .; V: TRBV27; CDR3: CASGGGGWWETQYF; DNA: TGTGCCAGCGGGGGAGGGGGCTGGTGGGAGACCCAGTACTTC
J: TRBJ2-3; size: .; D: .; V: TRBV10-3; CDR3: CAITGAGGRTDTQYF; DNA: TGTGCCATCACCGGAGCTGGAGGTCGCACAGATACGCAGTATTTT
J: TRBJ2-3; size: few; D: TRBD2; V: TRBV2; CDR3: CAGTDLGVAGFTDTQYF; DNA: TGTGCCGGAACAGACCTTGGAGTAGCGGGATTCACAGATACGCAGTATTTT
J: TRBJ2-3; size: .; D: .; V: TRBV7-9; CDR3: CASSLEVPDTQYF; DNA: TGTGCCAGCAGCCTGGAGGTCCCAGATACGCAGTATTTT
J: TRBJ2-7; size: .; D: .; V: TRBV7-9; CDR3: CASSYGTEQYF; DNA: TGTGCCAGCAGCTACGGGACAGAGCAGTACTTC
J: TRBJ1-6; size: few; D: TRBD1; V: TRBV2; CDR3: CASSEVQGAGSPLHF; DNA: TGTGCCAGCAGTGAGGTACAGGGGGCGGGTTCACCCCTCCACTTT
J: TRBJ1-2; size: .; D: .; V: TRBV6-1; CDR3: CASTSGTAYGYTF; DNA: TGTGCCAGCACCTCCGGGACGGCCTATGGCTACACCTTC
J: TRBJ2-2; size: .; D: TRBD1; V: TRBV19; CDR3: CASSPRDRIISGELFF; DNA: TGTGCCAGTAGTCCCCGGGACAGGATAATTTCCGGGGAGCTGTTTTTT
J: TRBJ2-7; size: .; D: .; V: TRBV4-1; CDR3: CASSQEVRGASYEQYF; DNA: TGCGCCAGCAGCCAAGAAGTGAGGGGGGCCTCCTACGAGCAGTACTTC
J: TRBJ2-1; size: .; D: TRBD2; V: TRBV5-1; CDR3: CASTVAGGNNEQFF; DNA: TGCGCCAGCACAGTAGCGGGGGGCAACAATGAGCAGTTCTTC
J: TRBJ1-4; size: once; D: .; V: TRBV4-3; CDR3: CASSQESQATNEKLFF; DNA: TGCGCCAGCAGCCAAGAATCACAGGCAACTAATGAAAAACTGTTTTTT
J: TRBJ2-7; size: .; D: TRBD1; V: TRBV27; CDR3: CASSLGQGPYEQYF; DNA: TGTGCCAGCAGTTTAGGACAGGGGCCCTACGAGCAGTACTTC